These 21 T cell receptor beta chains were sequenced from one sample in a study of Graves' ophthalmopathy and Graves' hyperthyroidism. As the template, RNA transcripts were used to amplify TCR beta CDR3 regions. Investigators did first-round RT-PCR with HTBI primers, then second-round multiplex PCR. TCRdb fed the multiplex PCR reads into MiXCR, producing one record per CDR3 protein. Among around 1.1 million distinct CDR3 sequences listed, around a third were seen once. The sample consisted of peripheral blood or thyroid tissue (not recorded which). The receptors shown here come from an adult man with Graves' hyperthyroidism.

As regards this clonotype: A read error is possible here, since a much larger clone lies one base away. The V gene is TRBV4-3, the J gene TRBJ2-5, with 9 bases identical to TRBD2. V lost 4 bases to trimming and J lost 4 bases; unmatched junction nucleotides: 10. The V gene's germline CDR1 is LGHNA and CDR2 YSLEER. The CDR3 totals 16 residues. The CDR3 spells CASSRDRGLALETQYF. The CDR3 DNA reads TGCGCCAGCAGCCGAGATCGGGGACTAGCCCTAGAGACCCAGTACTTC.

This clonotype was seen once. This sequence joins TRBV7-2 and TRBJ1-1; D is ambiguous. From germline, CDR1 is SGHTA and CDR2 FQGNSA. The CDR3 consists of 12 residues. V lost 1 base and J 8 bases, leaving 8 bases between the germline ends. The CDR3 spells CASSLEWSEAFF. Here the CDR3 DNA reads TGTGCCAGCAGCTTAGAGTGGTCAGAAGCTTTCTTT.

The J gene is TRBJ1-4, the V gene TRBV28; D unclear. Germline lookup yields CDR1 MDHEN and CDR2 SYDVKM. Between the trimmed V and J ends, which lost 1 base and 14 bases, there was a span of 17 bases. This CDR3 spans 14 amino acids. The CDR3 is CASSLSGLGKELFF. The CDR3 nucleotides are TGTGCCAGCAGTTTATCGGGCCTAGGGAAAGAGCTGTTTTTT. Variable domain in full (rest from reference TRBV28 and TRBJ1-4): DVKVTQSSRYLVKRTGEKVFLECVQDMDHENMFWYRQDPGLGLRLIYFSYDVKMKEKGDIPEGYSVSREKKERFSLILESASTNQTSMYLCASSLSGLGKELFFGSGTQLSVL.

This clonotype appeared many times. The chain joins TRBV5-1 to TRBJ1-1, with 9 nucleotides matching TRBD1. This CDR3 is 16 amino acids long. The germline V gene has CDR1 SGHRS and CDR2 YFSETQ. V shed 2 bases and J 10 bases; nucleotides not matched to a gene: 15. This CDR3 is CASSFSAGQGQIGAFF. The CDR3 DNA is TGCGCCAGCAGCTTCTCCGCGGGACAGGGCCAAATCGGAGCTTTCTTT.

There are a few counts of this clonotype. DNA for the CDR3: TGTGCCTGGAGTGTACAGGTTGGCACTGAAGCTTTCTTT. It encodes CAWSVQVGTEAFF. The V and J genes are TRBV30 and TRBJ1-1; D possibly corresponds to TRBD1 (5 bases). The CDR3 covers 13 residues. Germline V gives CDR1 GTSNPN, CDR2 SVGIG (reference sequence). V was shortened by 0 bases and J by 4 bases, with 9 bases between the two germline ends.

This clonotype was detected only a few times. The chain recombines TRBV10-3 with TRBJ1-3; the D gene is possibly TRBD1 (6 bases). CDR3 length: 15 residues. Between the trimmed V and J ends, which lost 6 bases and 0 bases, there was a span of 12 bases. The germline CDR1 and CDR2 sequences are ENHRY and SYGVKD. The CDR3 DNA is TGTGCCATCAGGTCAACAGGGAGCTCTGGAAACACCATATATTTT. Translation gives CAIRSTGSSGNTIYF.

This clonotype was counted at least ten times. The chain employs TRBV10-3 and TRBJ2-7; 7 bases map to TRBD1. The trim removed 6 bases at V and 5 bases at J, leaving 13 bases unmatched. CDR3 size: 15 residues. CDR1 is ENHRY, CDR2 SYGVKD, per germline. The CDR3 sequence: CAIRGTEQRKHEQYF. The CDR3 nucleotides are TGTGCCATCAGAGGGACAGAACAACGTAAACACGAGCAGTACTTC.

The CDR3 sequence is CASTKRLAAETQYF. Written as DNA, the CDR3 is TGTGCCAGCACCAAGAGACTAGCCGCTGAGACCCAGTACTTC. The rearrangement uses TRBV12-3 or TRBV12-4 and TRBJ2-5; 7 bases agree with TRBD2. This CDR3 has 14 amino acids. J gave up 5 bases and V 7 bases, and 10 bases lay outside the gene matches.

This clonotype was seen a single time. This clone may be a read error of a much larger clone one base away. The chain links TRBV20-1 to TRBJ2-7; no firm D call. This CDR3 has 13 residues. V gave up 3 bases and J gave up 2 bases, with 11 bases separating them. Looked up from germline, CDR1 is DFQATT and CDR2 is SNEGSKA (reference sequence). CDR3 nucleotides: TGCAGTGCTAGTGCAGCCTACCCCTACGAGCAGTACTTC. Its translation: CSASAAYPYEQYF.

This chain links TRBV29-1 with TRBJ2-6; the match to TRBD1 covers 8 bases. Germline CDR1 reads SQVTM; CDR2 reads ANQGSEA. This CDR3 has 18 amino acids. V was pared by 1 base and J by 3 bases, with 11 bases of the junction left unmatched. The CDR3 protein is CSVEGSRTGYYGANVLTF. DNA for the CDR3: TGCAGCGTTGAAGGTTCCCGGACAGGGTACTATGGGGCCAACGTCCTGACTTTC.

Concerning this clonotype itself: At one end the junction does not follow the germline gene, possibly because of a read error. This chain links TRBV11-2 with TRBJ2-7; D is unclear. The CDR3 is 17 residues long. Germline V gives CDR1 SGHAT, CDR2 FQNNGV. CDR3 region: CASSQDPQSFTSMEQYF. The CDR3 DNA follows: TGCGCCAGCAGCCAAGATCCACAAAGCTTTACGTCTATGGAGCAGTACTTC.

The sample holds a few counts of this clonotype. Being one base from a much bigger clone, this may be a read error. The chain employs TRBV28 and TRBJ1-6, with 7 bases that match TRBD1. The CDR3 consists of 14 residues. Germline CDR1 is MDHEN and CDR2 is SYDVKM. Trimming at V came to 7 bases and at J to 7 bases, leaving 7 bases not matched to a gene. The CDR3 loop reads CASTAGQLNSPLHF. CDR3 DNA sequence: TGTGCCAGCACCGCGGGACAGCTGAATTCACCCCTCCACTTT.

This clonotype was detected many times. The chain carries TRBV2 and TRBJ1-2; 8 bases line up with TRBD1. This CDR3 is 12 amino acids long. Germline values: CDR1 SNHLY, CDR2 FYNNEI. The V and J ends lost 8 bases and 4 bases, in that order; junction bases with no gene match: 3. CDR3 in DNA: TGTGCCAGCGAAACAGGGGGCTATGGCTACACCTTC. Protein: CASETGGYGYTF.

Remarks on this clonotype: A junction end diverges from the germline sequence, so it may reflect a read error. The chain recombines TRBV9 with TRBJ2-6, with 7 nucleotides matching TRBD1. Germline values: CDR1 SGDLS, CDR2 YYNGEE. CDR3 length: 13 residues. The DNA for the CDR3 is TGTGCCAGCAGCGTTGAGGGGGCCAACGCCCTGACTTTC. Translation: CASSVEGANALTF.

The chain links TRBV12-3 or TRBV12-4 to TRBJ2-3; D remains ambiguous. Between the trimmed V and J ends, which lost 6 bases and 1 base, there was a span of 14 bases. CDR3 length: 15 residues. CDR3 sequence reads: CASRRMGLRTDTQYF. The CDR3 DNA follows: TGTGCCAGCAGGAGGATGGGCCTCCGCACAGATACGCAGTATTTT.

The V call is TRBV10-3, the J call TRBJ2-1; no firm D call. This CDR3 spans 14 amino acids. V dropped 10 bases and J dropped 8 bases, with 21 bases sitting between them. Germline loops: CDR1 ENHRY, CDR2 SYGVKD. The CDR3 is CATSSVTALDEQFF. In nucleotides, the CDR3 is TGTGCCACATCTAGTGTGACGGCACTCGATGAGCAGTTCTTC.

The chain carries TRBV20-1 and TRBJ1-4; tentative D call: TRBD1 (6 bases). V gave up 8 bases and J gave up 10 bases, with 14 bases separating them. The CDR3 consists of 11 residues. Germline CDR1 is DFQATT and CDR2 is SNEGSKA (reference sequence). CDR3 nucleotides: TGCAGTTCCGGGAAGGGGGGAAAACTGTTTTTT. Protein sequence: CSSGKGGKLFF.

Note on this clonotype: No conserved phenylalanine or tryptophan is present at the end of the CDR3, so a read error is the likely explanation. The gene calls are TRBV9 and TRBJ1-1; 8 bases are a match to TRBD1. Germline lookup yields CDR1 SGDLS and CDR2 YYNGEE. The length of the CDR3 is 15 residues. V lost 4 bases and J lost 5; bases outside the gene matches: 10. In nucleotides, the CDR3 is TGTGCCAGCAGCAGAGAGGGACAGGTGGGGACTGAAGCTTTCTCT. It codes for CASSREGQVGTEAFS.

This clonotype was seen a single time. The V call is TRBV6-5, the J call TRBJ1-3; possibly TRBD1 for D (5 bases). This CDR3 has 15 amino acids. Trimming shortened V by 5 bases and J by 0 bases, and 11 bases separated the two germline ends. Germline CDR1 and CDR2: MNHEY and SVGAGI. CDR3 sequence reads: CASSVPGFSGNTIYF. Written as DNA, the CDR3 is TGTGCCAGCAGTGTCCCAGGGTTCTCTGGAAACACCATATATTTT.

This clonotype was seen at least ten times. The chain carries TRBV6-6 and TRBJ2-7; 7 bases align to TRBD1. This CDR3 region has 15 residues. Germline CDR1 is MNHNY and CDR2 is SVGAGI (reference sequence). V shed 7 bases, J shed 2 bases, and the junction held 11 bases outside the gene matches. CDR3 sequence: CASNNPLTGAYEQYF. The CDR3 DNA sequence: TGTGCCAGCAACAACCCCCTCACAGGGGCCTACGAGCAGTACTTC.

The J gene is TRBJ1-2, the V gene TRBV25-1, with a tentative D call TRBD1 (5 bases). This CDR3 has 12 amino acids. V was trimmed by 6 bases and J by 4 bases, leaving 9 bases between them. Germline values: CDR1 MGHDK, CDR2 SYGVNS. The CDR3 region has the DNA TGTGCCAGCAGGGGGGTGAGCTATGGCTACACCTTC. Translation: CASRGVSYGYTF.